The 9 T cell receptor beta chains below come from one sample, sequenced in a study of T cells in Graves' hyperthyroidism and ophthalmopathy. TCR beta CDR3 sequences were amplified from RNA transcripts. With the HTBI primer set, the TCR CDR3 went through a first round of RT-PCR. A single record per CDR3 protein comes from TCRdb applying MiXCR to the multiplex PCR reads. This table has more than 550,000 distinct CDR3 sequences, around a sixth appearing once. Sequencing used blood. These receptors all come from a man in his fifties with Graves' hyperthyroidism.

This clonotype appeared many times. This CDR3 is CASSLSLADEAFF. The DNA of the CDR3 is TGTGCCAGCAGTTTAAGCCTCGCGGACGAAGCTTTCTTT. V usage is TRBV27 and J usage is TRBJ1-1; D remains ambiguous. The ends were cut back, 2 bases at V and 8 bases at J, with 12 bases in the middle. Germline V gives CDR1 MNHEY, CDR2 SMNVEV (reference sequence). This CDR3 is 13 amino acids long.

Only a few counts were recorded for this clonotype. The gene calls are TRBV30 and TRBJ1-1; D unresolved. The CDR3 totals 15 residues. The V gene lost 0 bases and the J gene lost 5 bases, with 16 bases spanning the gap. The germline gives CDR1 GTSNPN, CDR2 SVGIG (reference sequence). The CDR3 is CAWSVTGNARTEAFF. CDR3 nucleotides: TGTGCCTGGAGTGTAACTGGGAACGCGCGGACTGAAGCTTTCTTT. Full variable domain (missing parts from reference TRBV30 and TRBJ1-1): SQTIHQWPATLVQPVGSPLSLECTVEGTSNPNLYWYRQAAGRGLQLLFYSVGIGQISSEVPQNLSASRPQDRQFILSSKKLLLSDSGFYLCAWSVTGNARTEAFFGQGTRLTVV.

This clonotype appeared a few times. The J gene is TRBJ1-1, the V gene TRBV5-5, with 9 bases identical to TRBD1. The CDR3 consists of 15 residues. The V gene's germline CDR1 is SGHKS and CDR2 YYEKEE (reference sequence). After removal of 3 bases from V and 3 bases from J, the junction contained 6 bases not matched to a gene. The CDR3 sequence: CASSWEQGAHTEAFF. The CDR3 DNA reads TGTGCCAGCAGCTGGGAACAGGGGGCTCACACTGAAGCTTTCTTT.

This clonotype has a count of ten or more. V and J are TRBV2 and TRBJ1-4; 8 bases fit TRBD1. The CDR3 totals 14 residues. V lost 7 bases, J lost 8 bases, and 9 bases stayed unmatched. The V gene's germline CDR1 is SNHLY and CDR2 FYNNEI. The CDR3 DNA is TGTGCCAGCAATGGACAGGGCAGATGGGAAAAACTGTTTTTT. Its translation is CASNGQGRWEKLFF.

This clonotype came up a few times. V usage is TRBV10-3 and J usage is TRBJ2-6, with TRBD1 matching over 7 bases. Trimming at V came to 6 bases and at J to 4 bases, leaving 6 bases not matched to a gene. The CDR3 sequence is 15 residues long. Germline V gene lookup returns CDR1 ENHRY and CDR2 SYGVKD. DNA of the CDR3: TGTGCCATCAGCGAGGGGGCGGGCGGGGCCAACGTCCTGACTTTC. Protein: CAISEGAGGANVLTF.

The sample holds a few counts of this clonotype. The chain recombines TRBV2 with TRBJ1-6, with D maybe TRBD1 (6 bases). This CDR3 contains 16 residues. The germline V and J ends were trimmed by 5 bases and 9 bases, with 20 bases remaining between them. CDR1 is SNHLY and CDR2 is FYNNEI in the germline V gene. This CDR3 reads CASSLRGAGEVSPLHF. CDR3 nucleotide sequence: TGTGCCAGCAGTCTCCGCGGGGCAGGGGAGGTTTCACCCCTCCACTTT.

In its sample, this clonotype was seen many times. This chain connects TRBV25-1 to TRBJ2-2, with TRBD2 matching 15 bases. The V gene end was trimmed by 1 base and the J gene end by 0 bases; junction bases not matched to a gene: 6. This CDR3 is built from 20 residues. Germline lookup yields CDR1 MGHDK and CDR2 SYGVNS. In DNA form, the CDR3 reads TGTGCCAGCAGTGAATTCCCACGGACTAGCGGGAGGGCGAACACCGGGGAGCTGTTTTTT. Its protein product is CASSEFPRTSGRANTGELFF.

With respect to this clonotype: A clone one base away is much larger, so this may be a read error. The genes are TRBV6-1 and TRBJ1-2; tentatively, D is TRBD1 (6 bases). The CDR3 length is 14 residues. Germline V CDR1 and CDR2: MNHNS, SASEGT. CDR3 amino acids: CASRTGTVNYGHTF. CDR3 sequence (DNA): TGTGCCAGCAGGACAGGAACTGTTAACTATGGCCACACCTTC.

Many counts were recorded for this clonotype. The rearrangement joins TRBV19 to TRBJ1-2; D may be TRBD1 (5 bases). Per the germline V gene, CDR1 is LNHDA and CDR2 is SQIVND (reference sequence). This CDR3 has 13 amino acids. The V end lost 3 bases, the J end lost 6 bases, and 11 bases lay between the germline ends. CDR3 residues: CASSILLGDGYTF. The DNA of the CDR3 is TGTGCCAGTAGTATTCTATTAGGGGATGGCTACACCTTC.